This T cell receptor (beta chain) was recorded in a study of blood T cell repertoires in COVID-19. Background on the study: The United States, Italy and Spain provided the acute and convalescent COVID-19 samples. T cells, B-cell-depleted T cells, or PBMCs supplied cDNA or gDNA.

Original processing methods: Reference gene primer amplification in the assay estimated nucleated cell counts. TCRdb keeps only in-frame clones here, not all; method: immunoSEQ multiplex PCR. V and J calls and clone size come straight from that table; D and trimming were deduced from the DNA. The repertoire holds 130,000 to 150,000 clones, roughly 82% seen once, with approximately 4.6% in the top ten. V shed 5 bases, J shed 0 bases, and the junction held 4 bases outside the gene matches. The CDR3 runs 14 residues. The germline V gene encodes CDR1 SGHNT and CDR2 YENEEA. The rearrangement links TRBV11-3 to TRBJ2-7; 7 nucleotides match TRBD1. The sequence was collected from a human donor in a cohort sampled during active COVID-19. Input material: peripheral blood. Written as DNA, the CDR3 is TGTGCCAGCAGCCAGGGACAGAGCTCCTACGAGCAGTACTTC. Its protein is CASSQGQSSYEQYF.